The rows below give T cell receptor beta chains drawn from one sample of a study of OX40 agonist ivuxolimab in advanced cancers. Some clones are missing from TCRdb's copy, which holds only in-frame ones; the method was immunoSEQ multiplex PCR. The sample includes 75,000 to 100,000 clones, around nine tenths of them seen just once. The sequencing here drew on CD4+ or CD8+ T cells sorted from blood, taken in a trial of the OX40 agonist ivuxolimab. The receptors here all came from an adult with an advanced solid tumor such as melanoma, head and neck, liver or kidney cancer. Each CDR3 is given with its conserved first and last residue.

J gene | V gene | CDR3 protein
TRBJ2-7 | TRBV7-9 | CASSLALSGHFEQYF
TRBJ2-3 | TRBV5-4 | CASSLGLAYNTDTQYF
TRBJ1-6 | TRBV27 | CASRRQGEYTPLHF
TRBJ2-7 | TRBV7-9 | CASSLVGQGATYEQYF
TRBJ1-5 | TRBV19 | CASSIFDRSNQPQHF
TRBJ1-3 | TRBV7-2 | CASSFVTGSGSGNTIYF
TRBJ2-7 | TRBV6-5 | CASIGSGVGYEQYF
TRBJ2-2 | TRBV5-4 | CASSLADRNTGELFF
TRBJ2-3 | TRBV5-5 | CASSLLAGGLSTDTQYF
TRBJ1-5 | TRBV5-1 | CASSLYPNQPQHF
TRBJ2-2 | TRBV21-1 | CASSKEGSVGTGELFF
TRBJ2-3 | TRBV5-1 | CASSLAGDADTQYF
TRBJ2-7 | TRBV11-3 | CASSVRRGDEQYF
TRBJ2-3 | TRBV5-6 | CASGPRGASTDTQYF
TRBJ1-1 | TRBV27 | CASRGGQGSRTEAFF
TRBJ1-5 | TRBV2 | CASSVRGLSNQPQHF
TRBJ1-5 | TRBV18 | CASSPFPGQTNQPQHF
TRBJ2-5 | TRBV9 | CASSVGALRYQETQYF
TRBJ2-7 | TRBV6-1 | CASSEQLMSYEQYF
TRBJ2-5 | TRBV10-3 | CAISEPRRSTETQYF
- | TRBV7-2 | CASSQVGTYEQYF
TRBJ2-1 | TRBV6-1 | CASNPLDGGGNEQFF
TRBJ2-2 | TRBV7-6 | CAFGGGPSTGELFF
TRBJ2-7 | TRBV2 | CASSEEGGYWSEQYF
TRBJ2-5 | TRBV2 | CASSTVRGPQETQYF
TRBJ1-4 | TRBV2 | CASTGQGNEKLFF
TRBJ2-7 | TRBV5-4 | CASSLVTHEQYF
TRBJ1-3 | TRBV6-6 | CASSRRTFSGNTIYF
TRBJ2-7 | TRBV2 | CASKTSGGTYEQYF
TRBJ2-3 | TRBV19 | CASSSGGGVGHTDTQYF
TRBJ2-7 | TRBV29-1 | CSVLTESYEQYF
TRBJ1-5 | TRBV2 | CASSTQGSNQPQHF
TRBJ2-3 | TRBV7-2 | CASSSQGSADTQYF
TRBJ2-7 | TRBV2 | CASRVAGYEQYF
TRBJ2-1 | TRBV2 | CASSPTRGGNEQFF
TRBJ2-2 | TRBV7-2 | CASSLVGTGATGELFF
TRBJ1-5 | TRBV6-1 | CASSEGLGFSNQPQHF
TRBJ2-2 | TRBV7-2 | CASILSRGTGELFF
TRBJ1-2 | TRBV29-1 | CSVARGPDGYTF
TRBJ1-5 | TRBV18 | CASSPPSGQPNQPQHF
TRBJ1-2 | TRBV25-1 | CASSFPSGQGASGYTF
TRBJ2-1 | TRBV7-2 | CASSTQGAHNEQFF
TRBJ2-1 | TRBV5-1 | CASSMGPQSSYNEQFF
TRBJ2-3 | TRBV7-2 | CASSPTSGRSTDTQYF
TRBJ2-7 | TRBV9 | CASSVGDRSYEQYF
TRBJ1-3 | TRBV11-1 | CASSLARSSGNTIYF
TRBJ1-2 | TRBV7-3 | CASSKGRARGYYGYTF
TRBJ1-2 | TRBV5-1 | CASSLGGMNYGYTF
TRBJ2-5 | TRBV18 | CASSPLPRQEWYF
TRBJ2-1 | TRBV6-6 | CASSLRGGAEQFF